In its sample, the clone carrying this T cell receptor (beta chain) was seen once. Its target is unknown. The CDR3 covers 13 residues. Germline CDR1 KGHSH, CDR2 LQKENI. V lost 2 bases, J lost 2 bases, and 5 bases lay in between. Repertoires were generated with immunoSEQ multiplex PCR, while TCRdb's copy carries only in-frame clones and drops some. The sample has around 71,000 clones, roughly 84% seen once; the top ten hold 3.5%. The sample is drawn from a study of early stage breast cancer tumors. Study at large: ER+/PR+/HER2- status applied to about 70% of the 16 invasive breast tumors. The study's findings and limits: Compared with adjacent normal breast tissue, tumors showed around 2.5-fold greater T cell density and higher clonality. Chain pairing and CD4, CD8 or FOXP3 expression were not captured. Commonly generated sequences made up most enriched TCRB sequences shared between patients.

The receptor comes from a person in their 60s with breast cancer. The rearrangement uses TRBV18 and TRBJ2-3, with no clear D. Sequencing input: blood. The CDR3 reads CASSPDPTDTQYF. The CDR3 DNA reads as TGTGCCAGCTCACCAGATCCCACAGATACGCAGTATTTT. The full variable domain, its missing parts supplied by reference TRBV18 and TRBJ2-3, is NAGVMQNPRHLVRRRGQEARLRCSPMKGHSHVYWYRQLPEEGLKFMVYLQKENIIDESGMPKERFSAEFPKEGPSILRIQQVVRGDSAAYFCASSPDPTDTQYFGPGTRLTVL.